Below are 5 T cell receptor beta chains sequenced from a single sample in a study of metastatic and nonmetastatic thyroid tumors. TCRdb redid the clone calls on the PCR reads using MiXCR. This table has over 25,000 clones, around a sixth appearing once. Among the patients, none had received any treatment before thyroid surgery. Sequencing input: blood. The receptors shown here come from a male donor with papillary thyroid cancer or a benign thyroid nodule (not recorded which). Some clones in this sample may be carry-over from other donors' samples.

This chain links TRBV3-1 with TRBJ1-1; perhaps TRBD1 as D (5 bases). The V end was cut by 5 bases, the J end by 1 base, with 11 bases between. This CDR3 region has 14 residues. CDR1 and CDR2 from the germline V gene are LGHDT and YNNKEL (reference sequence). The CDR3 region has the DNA TGTGCCAGCAGCTTCCGACAGACGAACACTGAAGCTTTCTTT. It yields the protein CASSFRQTNTEAFF.

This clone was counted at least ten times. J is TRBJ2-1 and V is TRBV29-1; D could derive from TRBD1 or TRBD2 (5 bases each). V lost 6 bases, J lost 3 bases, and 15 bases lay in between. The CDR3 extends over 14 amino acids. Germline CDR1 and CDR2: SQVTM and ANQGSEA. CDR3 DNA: TGCAGCGTCGCGAGCGGACATTTCTACAATGAGCAGTTCTTC. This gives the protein CSVASGHFYNEQFF.

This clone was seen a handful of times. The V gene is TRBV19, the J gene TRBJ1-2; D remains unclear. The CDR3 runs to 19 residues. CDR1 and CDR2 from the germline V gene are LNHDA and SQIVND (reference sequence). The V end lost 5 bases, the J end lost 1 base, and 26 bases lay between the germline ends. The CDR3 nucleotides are TGTGCCAGTAGTCCAACCCCTCCCGGAGCCACTAGGGTTAACTATGGCTACACCTTC. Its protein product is CASSPTPPGATRVNYGYTF.

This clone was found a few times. CDR3 amino acids: CASSPATGGNQPQHF. CDR3 sequence (DNA): TGTGCCAGTAGTCCGGCGACGGGGGGCAATCAGCCCCAGCATTTT. V usage is TRBV19 and J usage is TRBJ1-5; D perhaps matches TRBD1 (5 bases). The germline V gene has CDR1 LNHDA and CDR2 SQIVND (reference sequence). This CDR3 contains 15 residues. V was cut by 5 bases and J by 2 bases, with 13 bases left in between.

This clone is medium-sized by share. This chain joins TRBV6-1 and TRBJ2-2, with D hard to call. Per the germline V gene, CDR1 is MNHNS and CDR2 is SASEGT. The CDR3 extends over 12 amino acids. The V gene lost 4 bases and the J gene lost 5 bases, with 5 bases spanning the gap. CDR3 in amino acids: CASSGGTGELFF. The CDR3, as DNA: TGTGCCAGCAGTGGGGGTACCGGGGAGCTGTTTTTT.